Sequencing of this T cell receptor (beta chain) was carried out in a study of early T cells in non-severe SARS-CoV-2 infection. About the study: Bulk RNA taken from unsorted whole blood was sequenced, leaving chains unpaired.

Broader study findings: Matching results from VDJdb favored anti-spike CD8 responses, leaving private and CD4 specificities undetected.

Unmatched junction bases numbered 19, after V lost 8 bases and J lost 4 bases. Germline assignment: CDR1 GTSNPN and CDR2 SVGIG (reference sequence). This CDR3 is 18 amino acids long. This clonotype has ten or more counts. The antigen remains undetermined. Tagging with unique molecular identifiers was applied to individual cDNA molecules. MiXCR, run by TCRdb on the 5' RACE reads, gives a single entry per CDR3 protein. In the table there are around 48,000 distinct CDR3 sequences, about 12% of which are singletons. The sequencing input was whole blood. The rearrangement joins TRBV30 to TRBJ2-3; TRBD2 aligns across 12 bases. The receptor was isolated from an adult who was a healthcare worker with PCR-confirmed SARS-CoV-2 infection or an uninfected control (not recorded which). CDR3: CARMGLTSGGHAPDTQYF. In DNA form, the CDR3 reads TGTGCCCGGATGGGGCTGACTAGCGGGGGTCACGCCCCAGATACGCAGTATTTT.